This T cell receptor (beta chain) stems from a study of CXCR3-negative and CXCR3-positive naive CD8 T cells. Findings of the study overall: CXCR3-positive naive cells had more hydrophobic TRB CDR3s than CXCR3-negative naive cells.

Notes on this clonotype: The antigen is undetermined.

Sorts that each held around 300,000 cells were run in triplicate for every CD8+ T cell subset. The study made its TRB cDNA libraries by 5' RACE, adding UMI labels. Using the 5' RACE reads, TCRdb records one entry per CDR3 protein without DNA. The sample includes roughly 140,000 distinct CDR3 sequences. The receptor's source is a human donor in good health. Some clones in this sample may be carry-over from other donors' samples. Sequenced sample: naive CXCR3+ CD8+ T cells from blood. Subset here: CD45RO-CCR7+CD27+CD95- naive CD8+ T cells expressing CXCR3 (TNR3+).

CDR3 residues: CSVSLGTDFGGYTF. The chain recombines TRBV29-1 with TRBJ1-2; TCRdb reports TRBD1, a call that lacks DNA to check it against. The CDR3 is made up of 14 amino acids. CDR1 and CDR2 from the germline V gene are SQVTM and ANQGSEA.